Detailed here is one T cell receptor beta chain. This entry is derived from a study of PD-L1 blockade in urothelial cancer. Looking at the study overall: About 90% of the 29 patients were men who had bladder-origin urothelial cancer. T cell content in blood samples showed a median of around 140,000. Blood analyses occurred 3 weeks (second dose) and 6 weeks post treatment start.

Described time point: pretreatment peripheral blood. Clones were sequenced by immunoSEQ multiplex PCR, and TCRdb holds only the in-frame ones, with some missing. The sample consists of some 56,000 clones, about 85% of them appearing once. The V gene's germline CDR1 is KGHSY and CDR2 FQNENV. With 0 bases removed from V and 4 bases from J, the gap between germline ends came to 15 bases. The CDR3 totals 16 residues. This TCR was recovered from a man between 65 and 85 years old with urothelial cancer. The specimen comprised PBMCs, sampled around atezolizumab (anti-PD-L1) treatment. The V gene is TRBV16, the J gene TRBJ1-1; weak D call: TRBD1 (6 bases). The CDR3 spells CASSQSAGARGTEAFF. CDR3 DNA: TGTGCCAGCAGCCAATCGGCAGGGGCAAGGGGCACTGAAGCTTTCTTT.